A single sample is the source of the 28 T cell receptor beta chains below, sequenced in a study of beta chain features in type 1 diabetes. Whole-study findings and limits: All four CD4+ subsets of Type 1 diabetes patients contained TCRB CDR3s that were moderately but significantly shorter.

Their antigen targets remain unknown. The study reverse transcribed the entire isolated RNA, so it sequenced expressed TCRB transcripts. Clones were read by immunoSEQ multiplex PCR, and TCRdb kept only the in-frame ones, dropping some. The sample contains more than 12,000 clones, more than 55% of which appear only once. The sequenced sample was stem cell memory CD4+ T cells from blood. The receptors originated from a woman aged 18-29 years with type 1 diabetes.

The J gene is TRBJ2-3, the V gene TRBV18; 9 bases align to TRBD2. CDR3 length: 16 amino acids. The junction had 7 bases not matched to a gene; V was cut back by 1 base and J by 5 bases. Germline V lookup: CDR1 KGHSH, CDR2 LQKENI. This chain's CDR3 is CASSPLSGRKGDTQYF. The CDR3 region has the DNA TGTGCCAGCTCACCACTCAGCGGGAGGAAGGGAGATACGCAGTATTTT.

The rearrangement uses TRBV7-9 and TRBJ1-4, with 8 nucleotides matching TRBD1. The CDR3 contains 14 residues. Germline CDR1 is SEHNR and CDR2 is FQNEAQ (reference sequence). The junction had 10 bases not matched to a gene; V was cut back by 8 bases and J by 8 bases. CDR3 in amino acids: CASHRQGTGEKLFF. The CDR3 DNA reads TGTGCCAGCCATCGACAGGGGACGGGGGAAAAACTGTTTTTT.

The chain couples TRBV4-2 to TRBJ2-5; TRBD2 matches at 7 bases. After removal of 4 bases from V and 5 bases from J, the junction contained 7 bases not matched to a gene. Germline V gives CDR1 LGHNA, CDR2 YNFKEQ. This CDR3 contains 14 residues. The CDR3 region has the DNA TGTGCCAGCAGCCTCCGGGACTACGGGGAGACCCAGTACTTC. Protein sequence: CASSLRDYGETQYF.

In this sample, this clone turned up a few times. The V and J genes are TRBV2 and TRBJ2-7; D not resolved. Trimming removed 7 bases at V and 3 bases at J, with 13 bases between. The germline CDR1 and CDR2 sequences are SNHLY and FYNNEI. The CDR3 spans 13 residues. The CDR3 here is CASNHREDYEQYF. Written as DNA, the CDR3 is TGTGCCAGCAACCATCGCGAGGACTACGAGCAGTACTTC.

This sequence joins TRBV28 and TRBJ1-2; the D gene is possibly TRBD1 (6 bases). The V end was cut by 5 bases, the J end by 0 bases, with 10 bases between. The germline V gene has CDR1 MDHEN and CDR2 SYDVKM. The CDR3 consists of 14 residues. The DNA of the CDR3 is TGTGCCAGCAGTGGACAGAATGCTAACTATGGCTACACCTTC. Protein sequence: CASSGQNANYGYTF.

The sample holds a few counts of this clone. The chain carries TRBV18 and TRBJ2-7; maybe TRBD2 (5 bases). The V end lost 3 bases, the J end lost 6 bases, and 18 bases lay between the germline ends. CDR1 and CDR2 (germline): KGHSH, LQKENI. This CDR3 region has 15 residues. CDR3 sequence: CASSPTQASGFEQYF. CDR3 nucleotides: TGTGCCAGCTCACCTACTCAGGCCTCGGGGTTCGAGCAGTACTTC.

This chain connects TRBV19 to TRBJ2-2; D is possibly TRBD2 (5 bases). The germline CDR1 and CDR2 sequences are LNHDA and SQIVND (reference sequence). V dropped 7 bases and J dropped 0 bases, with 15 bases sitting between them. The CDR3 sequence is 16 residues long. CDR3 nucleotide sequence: TGTGCCAGTACCGGGGTAAGGTGGTCGAACACCGGGGAGCTGTTTTTT. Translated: CASTGVRWSNTGELFF.

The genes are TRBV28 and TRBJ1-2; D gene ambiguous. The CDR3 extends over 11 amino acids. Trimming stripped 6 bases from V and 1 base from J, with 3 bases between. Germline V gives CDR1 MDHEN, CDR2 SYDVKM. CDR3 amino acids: CASSLNYGYTF. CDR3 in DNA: TGTGCCAGCAGCCTTAACTATGGCTACACCTTC.

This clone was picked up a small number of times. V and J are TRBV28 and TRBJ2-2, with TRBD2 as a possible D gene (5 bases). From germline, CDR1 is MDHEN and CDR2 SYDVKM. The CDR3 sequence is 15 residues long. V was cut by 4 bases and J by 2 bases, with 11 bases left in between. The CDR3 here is CASSWASLNTGELFF. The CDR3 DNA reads TGTGCCAGCAGTTGGGCTAGCTTAAACACCGGGGAGCTGTTTTTT. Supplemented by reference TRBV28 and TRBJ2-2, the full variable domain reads DVKVTQSSRYLVKRTGEKVFLECVQDMDHENMFWYRQDPGLGLRLIYFSYDVKMKEKGDIPEGYSVSREKKERFSLILESASTNQTSMYLCASSWASLNTGELFFGEGSRLTVL.

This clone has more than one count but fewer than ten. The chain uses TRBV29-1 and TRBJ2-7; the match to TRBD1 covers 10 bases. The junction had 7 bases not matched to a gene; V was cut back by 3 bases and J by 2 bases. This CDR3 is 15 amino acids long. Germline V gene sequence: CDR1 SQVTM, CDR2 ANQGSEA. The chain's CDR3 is CSVDLRQGATYEQYF. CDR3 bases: TGCAGCGTTGACCTACGACAGGGGGCAACCTACGAGCAGTACTTC.

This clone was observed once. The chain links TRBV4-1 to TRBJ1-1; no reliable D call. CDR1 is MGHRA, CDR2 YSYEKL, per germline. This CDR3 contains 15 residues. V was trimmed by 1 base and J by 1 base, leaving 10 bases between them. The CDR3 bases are TGCGCCAGCAGCCAAGTCGTCCGGGAGAACACTGAAGCTTTCTTT. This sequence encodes CASSQVVRENTEAFF.

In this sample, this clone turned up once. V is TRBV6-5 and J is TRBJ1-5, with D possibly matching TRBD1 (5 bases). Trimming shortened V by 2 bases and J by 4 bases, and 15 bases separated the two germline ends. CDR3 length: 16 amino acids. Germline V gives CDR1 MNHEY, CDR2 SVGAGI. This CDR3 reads CASSYGPAGLNQPQHF. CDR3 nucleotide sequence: TGTGCCAGCAGTTACGGGCCGGCAGGGCTGAATCAGCCCCAGCATTTT.

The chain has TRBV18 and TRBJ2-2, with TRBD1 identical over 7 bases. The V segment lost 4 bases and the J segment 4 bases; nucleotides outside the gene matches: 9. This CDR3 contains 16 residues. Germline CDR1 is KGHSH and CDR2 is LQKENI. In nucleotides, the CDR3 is TGTGCCAGCTCACTACGACAGGGCGGTAGCACCGGGGAGCTGTTTTTT. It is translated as CASSLRQGGSTGELFF.

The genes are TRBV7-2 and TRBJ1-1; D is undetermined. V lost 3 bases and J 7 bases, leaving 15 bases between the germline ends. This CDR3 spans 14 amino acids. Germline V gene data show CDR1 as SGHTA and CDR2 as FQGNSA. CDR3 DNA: TGTGCCAGCAGCTTTTGGCCGGCTGAGGGTGAAGCTTTCTTT. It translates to CASSFWPAEGEAFF.

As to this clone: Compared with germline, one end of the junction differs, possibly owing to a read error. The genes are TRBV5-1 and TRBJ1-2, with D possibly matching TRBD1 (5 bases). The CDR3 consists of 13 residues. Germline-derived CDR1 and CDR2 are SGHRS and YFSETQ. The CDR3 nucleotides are TGCGCCGGCAGGGCGGACTTAAACTATGGCTACACCTTC. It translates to CAGRADLNYGYTF.

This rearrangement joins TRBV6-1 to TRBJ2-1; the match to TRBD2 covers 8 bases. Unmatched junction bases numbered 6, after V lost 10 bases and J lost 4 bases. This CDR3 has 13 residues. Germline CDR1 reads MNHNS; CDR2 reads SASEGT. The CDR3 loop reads CATWTSLYNEQFF. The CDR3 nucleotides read TGTGCCACGTGGACTAGCTTATACAATGAGCAGTTCTTC.

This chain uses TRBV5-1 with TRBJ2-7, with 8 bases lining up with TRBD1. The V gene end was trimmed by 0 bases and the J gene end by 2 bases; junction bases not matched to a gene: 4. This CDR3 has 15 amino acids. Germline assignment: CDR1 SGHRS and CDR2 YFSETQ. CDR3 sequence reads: CASSLGGTGPYEQYF. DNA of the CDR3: TGCGCCAGCAGCTTGGGTGGGACAGGCCCCTACGAGCAGTACTTC.

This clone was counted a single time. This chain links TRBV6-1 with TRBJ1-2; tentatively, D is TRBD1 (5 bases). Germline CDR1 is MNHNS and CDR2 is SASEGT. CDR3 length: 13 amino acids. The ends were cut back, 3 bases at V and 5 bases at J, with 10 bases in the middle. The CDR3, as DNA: TGTGCCAGCAGTGATGGACATCGTTATGGCTACACCTTC. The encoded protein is CASSDGHRYGYTF.

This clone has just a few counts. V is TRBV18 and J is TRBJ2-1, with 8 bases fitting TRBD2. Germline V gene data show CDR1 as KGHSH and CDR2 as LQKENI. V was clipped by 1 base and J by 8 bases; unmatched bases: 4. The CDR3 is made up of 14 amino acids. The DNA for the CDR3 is TGTGCCAGCTCACCACAACCGGGGGGGGATGAGCAGTTCTTC. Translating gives CASSPQPGGDEQFF.

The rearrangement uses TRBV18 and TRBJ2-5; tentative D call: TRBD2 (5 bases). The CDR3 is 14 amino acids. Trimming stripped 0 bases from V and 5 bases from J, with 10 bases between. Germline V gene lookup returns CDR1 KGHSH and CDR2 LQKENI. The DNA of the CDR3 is TGTGCCAGCTCACCACCGAGGACTGGCGAGACCCAGTACTTC. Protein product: CASSPPRTGETQYF.

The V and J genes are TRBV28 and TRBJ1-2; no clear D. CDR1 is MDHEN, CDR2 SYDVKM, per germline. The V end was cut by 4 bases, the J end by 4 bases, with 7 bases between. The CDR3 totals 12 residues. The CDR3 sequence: CASSSSGYGYTF. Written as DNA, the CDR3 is TGTGCCAGCAGTTCATCCGGCTATGGCTACACCTTC.

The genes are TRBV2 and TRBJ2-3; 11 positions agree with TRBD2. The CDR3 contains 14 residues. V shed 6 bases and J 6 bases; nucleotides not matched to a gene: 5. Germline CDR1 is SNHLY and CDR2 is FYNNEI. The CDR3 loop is CASSRTSGPDTQYF. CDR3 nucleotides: TGTGCCAGCAGCCGGACTAGCGGGCCCGATACGCAGTATTTT.

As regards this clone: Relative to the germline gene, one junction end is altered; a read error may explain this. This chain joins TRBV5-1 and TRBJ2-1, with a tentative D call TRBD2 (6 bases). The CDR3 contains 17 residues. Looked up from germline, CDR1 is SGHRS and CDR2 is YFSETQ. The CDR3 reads CASNLDPGAPIYNEQFF. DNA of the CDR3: TGCGCCAGCAACTTGGATCCGGGAGCTCCCATTTACAATGAGCAGTTCTTC.

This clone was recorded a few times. In DNA form, the CDR3 reads TGTGCCAGCAGTGAGTCTAGCGGTCGCCAAGAGACCCAGTACTTC. Translating it yields CASSESSGRQETQYF. The chain carries TRBV6-1 and TRBJ2-5, with TRBD2 identical over 7 bases. The ends lost 3 bases at V and 1 base at J; junction bases unmatched: 5. Germline V gives CDR1 MNHNS, CDR2 SASEGT. The CDR3 totals 15 residues.

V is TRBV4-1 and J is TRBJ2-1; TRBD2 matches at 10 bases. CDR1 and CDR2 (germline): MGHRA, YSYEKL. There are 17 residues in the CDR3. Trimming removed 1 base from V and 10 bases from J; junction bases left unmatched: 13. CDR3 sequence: CASSQARTSGVFFEQFF. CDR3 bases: TGCGCCAGCAGCCAAGCCCGAACTAGCGGGGTATTTTTCGAGCAGTTCTTC.

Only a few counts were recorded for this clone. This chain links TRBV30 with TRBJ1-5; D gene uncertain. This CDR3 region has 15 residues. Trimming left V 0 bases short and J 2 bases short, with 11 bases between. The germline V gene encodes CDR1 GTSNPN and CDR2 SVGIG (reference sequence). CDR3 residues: CAWSVGAGGNQPQHF. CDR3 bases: TGTGCCTGGAGTGTGGGAGCGGGCGGCAATCAGCCCCAGCATTTT.

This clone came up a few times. The CDR3: CASSLQGAGSGANVLTF. CDR3 DNA: TGTGCCAGCAGCTTACAGGGCGCGGGCTCTGGGGCCAACGTCCTGACTTTC. The chain combines TRBV5-4 with TRBJ2-6; the D gene is possibly TRBD1 (6 bases). V was trimmed by 2 bases and J by 0 bases, leaving 12 bases between them. Germline CDR1 SGHNT, CDR2 YYREEE (reference sequence). The CDR3 is 17 residues long. Complete variable domain (other parts from reference TRBV5-4 and TRBJ2-6): ETGVTQSPTHLIKTRGQQVTLRCSSQSGHNTVSWYQQALGQGPQFIFQYYREEENGRGNFPPRFSGLQFPNYSSELNVNALELDDSALYLCASSLQGAGSGANVLTFGAGSRLTVL.

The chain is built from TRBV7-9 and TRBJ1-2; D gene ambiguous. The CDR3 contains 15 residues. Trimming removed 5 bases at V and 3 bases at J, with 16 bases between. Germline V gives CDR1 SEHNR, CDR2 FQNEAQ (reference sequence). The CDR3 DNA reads TGTGCCAGCAGCCTGGCGCTAGATGAGGACTATGGCTACACCTTC. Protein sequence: CASSLALDEDYGYTF.